Described below is a single T cell receptor beta chain sequence and its context. Its antigen is currently unknown. This sample is drawn from a study of shared clonotypes between healthy human individuals. In the study overall: Plates per donor: three CD4 naive, three CD4 memory, two CD8 naive, one CD8 memory. Study-wide points: Investigators collected only blood, and repertoires in tissues likely differ. Though the depth was large, rarefaction showed that sorted-subset sequencing was incomplete.

Sequenced by immunoSEQ multiplex PCR; TCRdb stores in-frame clones only, minus some. The table lists over 850,000 clones, 75% to 80% of them singletons. The CDR3 is made up of 13 amino acids. The junction had 4 bases not matched to a gene; V was cut back by 3 bases and J by 7 bases. Germline CDR1 is SGHRS and CDR2 is YFSETQ. There were only Caucasian adults among the donors, and all lived in Nashville, Tennessee. This clonotype was obtained from a man aged 18 to 30 in good health. Some clones in this sample may be carry-over from other donors' samples. Sequencing used memory CD4+ T cells from PBMCs. Sample subset: CD45RA-negative fraction. The chain is built from TRBV5-1 and TRBJ1-2; the match to TRBD1 covers 9 bases. The CDR3 protein is CASSWGQGGGYTF. For the CDR3, the DNA is TGCGCCAGCAGCTGGGGACAGGGCGGTGGCTACACCTTC.